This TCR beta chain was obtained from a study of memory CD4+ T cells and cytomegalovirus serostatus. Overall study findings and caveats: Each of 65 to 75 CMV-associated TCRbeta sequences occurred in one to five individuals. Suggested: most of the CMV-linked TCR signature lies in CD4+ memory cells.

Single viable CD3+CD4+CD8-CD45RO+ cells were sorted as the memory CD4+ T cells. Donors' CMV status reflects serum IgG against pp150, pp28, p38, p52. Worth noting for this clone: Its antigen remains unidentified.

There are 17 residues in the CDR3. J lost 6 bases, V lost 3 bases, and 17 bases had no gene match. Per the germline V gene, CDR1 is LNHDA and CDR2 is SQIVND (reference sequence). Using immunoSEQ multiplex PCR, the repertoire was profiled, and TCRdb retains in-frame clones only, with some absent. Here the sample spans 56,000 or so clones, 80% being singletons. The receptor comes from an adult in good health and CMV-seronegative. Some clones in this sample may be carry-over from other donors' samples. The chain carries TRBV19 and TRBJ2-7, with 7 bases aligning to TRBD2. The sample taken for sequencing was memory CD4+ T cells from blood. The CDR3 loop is CASSMGTGTTSLSEQYF. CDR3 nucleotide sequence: TGTGCCAGTAGTATGGGAACCGGGACTACCAGCCTCTCCGAGCAGTACTTC.